One and the same sample provided the 19 T cell receptor beta chains below, sequenced in a study of blood T cells in healthy people across ages. A sample-barcoded 5' primer and a J-beta primer mix were used in a second PCR of roughly 7 to 11 cycles. TCRdb re-called the 5' RACE reads with MiXCR, one entry per CDR3 protein. The sample records 850,000 to 1,300,000 distinct CDR3 sequences, 35% to 55% being singletons. Sequencing was done on a sample of blood. These receptors were obtained from a woman aged 55-70 years in good health.

In this sample, this clonotype turned up a few times. V and J are TRBV29-1 and TRBJ2-7, with D possibly TRBD1 on 6 matching bases. CDR1 SQVTM and CDR2 ANQGSEA come from the germline V gene. V was cut by 4 bases and J by 3 bases, with 10 bases left in between. The CDR3 is 12 amino acids. This CDR3 is CSVVQGNYEQYF. The CDR3 DNA sequence: TGCAGCGTTGTACAGGGTAACTACGAGCAGTACTTC.

The V and J genes are TRBV28 and TRBJ2-3; no clear D. The CDR3 is 13 amino acids. The germline gives CDR1 MDHEN, CDR2 SYDVKM. V dropped 1 base and J dropped 5 bases, with 7 bases sitting between them. The CDR3 coding sequence is TGTGCCAGCAGTTTATTTTTTGGAGATACGCAGTATTTT. Protein: CASSLFFGDTQYF.

The rearrangement joins TRBV6-1 to TRBJ1-2; 7 bases agree with TRBD1. Germline lookup yields CDR1 MNHNS and CDR2 SASEGT. CDR3 length: 12 residues. Losses at the gene ends were 5 bases for V and 8 bases for J; bases not matched to a gene: 5. CDR3 protein: CASSSGGIGYTF. The CDR3 nucleotides are TGTGCCAGCAGTTCAGGGGGGATAGGCTACACCTTC.

The chain has TRBV30 and TRBJ2-7; 9 bases are shared with TRBD1. Per germline, CDR1 GTSNPN and CDR2 SVGIG (reference sequence). V lost 5 bases and J lost 3; bases outside the gene matches: 2. The CDR3 has 12 residues. The CDR3 bases are TGTGCCTGGGGGACAGGGTACTACGAGCAGTACTTC. It specifies CAWGTGYYEQYF.

J is TRBJ2-4 and V is TRBV20-1; D tentatively fits TRBD1 or TRBD2 (5 bases each). The ends were cut back, 2 bases at V and 0 bases at J, with 14 bases in the middle. The CDR3 contains 16 residues. CDR1 and CDR2 (germline): DFQATT, SNEGSKA (reference sequence). CDR3 nucleotide sequence: TGCAGTGCTAGACCCTCCGAGGGGCTAGCCAAAAACATTCAGTACTTC. It translates to CSARPSEGLAKNIQYF.

The rearrangement links TRBV27 to TRBJ2-3, with TRBD2 as a possible D gene (5 bases). Germline V lookup: CDR1 MNHEY, CDR2 SMNVEV (reference sequence). V dropped 2 bases and J dropped 3 bases, with 15 bases sitting between them. The CDR3 extends over 16 amino acids. The CDR3: CASSLGLGEGTDTQYF. The CDR3 DNA reads TGTGCCAGCAGTTTAGGGCTCGGGGAAGGGACAGATACGCAGTATTTT.

This clonotype turned up a few times. The chain has TRBV6-4 and TRBJ2-7; D might be TRBD2 (6 bases). V was pared by 1 base and J by 1 base, with 11 bases between. Germline loops: CDR1 MRHNA, CDR2 SNTAGT. CDR3 length equals 15 residues. The CDR3 reads CASSDYQGGSYEQYF. CDR3 coding DNA: TGTGCCAGCAGTGACTATCAGGGAGGATCCTACGAGCAGTACTTC.

This clonotype was counted between two and nine times. The chain combines TRBV20-1 with TRBJ1-4, with D uncertain. CDR1 is DFQATT, CDR2 SNEGSKA, per germline (reference sequence). V lost 1 base to trimming and J lost 8 bases, with 8 bases between them. The CDR3 runs 12 residues. Here the CDR3 DNA reads TGCAGTGCTAGAGTAACCCAGGAAAAACTGTTTTTT. Protein product: CSARVTQEKLFF.

The rearrangement joins TRBV6-1 to TRBJ1-1; TRBD1 is a possible D gene (5 bases). The germline V gene encodes CDR1 MNHNS and CDR2 SASEGT. Trimming shortened V by 1 base and J by 2 bases, and 8 bases separated the two germline ends. CDR3 size: 14 residues. As DNA, the CDR3 is TGTGCCAGCAGTGAAGAGGACAACAACACTGAAGCTTTCTTT. Its translation: CASSEEDNNTEAFF.

This clonotype was detected only a few times. This chain uses TRBV18 with TRBJ1-2; D is uncertain. Looked up from germline, CDR1 is KGHSH and CDR2 is LQKENI. This CDR3 comprises 13 residues. Trimming cost V 2 bases and J 3 bases, with 7 bases left between them. The CDR3 protein is CASSPEGYYGYTF. Here the CDR3 DNA reads TGTGCCAGCTCACCAGAGGGTTACTATGGCTACACCTTC.

The V gene is TRBV29-1, the J gene TRBJ2-5, with 9 bases matching TRBD1. This CDR3 spans 12 amino acids. Trimming took 6 bases from V and 5 from J; bases not matched to a gene: 4. Per germline, CDR1 SQVTM and CDR2 ANQGSEA. The CDR3 here is CSVQGASETQYF. CDR3 in DNA: TGCAGCGTACAGGGGGCATCGGAGACCCAGTACTTC.

This clonotype has just a few counts. The gene calls are TRBV20-1 and TRBJ2-1; D is unresolved. The CDR3 spans 14 residues. The ends were cut back, 0 bases at V and 6 bases at J, with 12 bases in the middle. The germline V gene encodes CDR1 DFQATT and CDR2 SNEGSKA (reference sequence). The CDR3 here is CSARDARSTNEQFF. The CDR3, as DNA: TGCAGTGCTAGAGATGCGCGGAGTACCAATGAGCAGTTCTTC.

The CDR3 sequence: CSVDDARTQYF. In DNA, the CDR3 is TGCAGCGTTGACGACGCTAGGACCCAGTACTTC. The rearrangement uses TRBV29-1 and TRBJ2-5; D is unclear. Per germline, CDR1 SQVTM and CDR2 ANQGSEA. The CDR3 contains 11 residues. Trimming left V 3 bases short and J 7 bases short, with 9 bases between.

This clonotype appeared many times. The V call is TRBV5-5, the J call TRBJ2-5, with TRBD2 identical over 10 bases. Losses at the gene ends were 4 bases for V and 4 bases for J; bases not matched to a gene: 7. Germline values: CDR1 SGHKS, CDR2 YYEKEE (reference sequence). The CDR3 has 15 residues. CDR3 DNA sequence: TGTGCCAGCAGCCCAGAAGGGACTAGCGCAGAGACCCAGTACTTC. It translates to CASSPEGTSAETQYF.

This clonotype came up many times. The CDR3 DNA reads as TGCAGCGCCTTGACTAGCGGTTCCTACGAGCAGTACTTC. Amino acid sequence: CSALTSGSYEQYF. The rearrangement uses TRBV29-1 and TRBJ2-7; 9 bases match TRBD2. Germline-derived CDR1 and CDR2 are SQVTM and ANQGSEA. This CDR3 has 13 residues. Trimming at V came to 7 bases and at J to 1 base, leaving 5 bases not matched to a gene.

The chain employs TRBV2 and TRBJ2-5; a weak D match, TRBD2 (6 bases). CDR1 SNHLY and CDR2 FYNNEI come from the germline V gene. V lost 5 bases and J 11 bases, leaving 21 bases between the germline ends. The CDR3 is made up of 14 amino acids. The CDR3 is CASSISGGGNEQYF. The CDR3 DNA follows: TGTGCCAGCAGTATTTCGGGTGGGGGGAATGAGCAGTACTTC. Full variable domain (remainder filled in from reference TRBV2 and TRBJ2-5): EPEVTQTPSHQVTQMGQEVILRCVPISNHLYFYWYRQILGQKVEFLVSFYNNEISEKSEIFDDQFSVERPDGSNFTLKIRSTKLEDSAMYFCASSISGGGNEQYFGPGTRLLVL.

This clonotype was recorded a few times. The chain is built from TRBV5-1 and TRBJ2-7, with D perhaps matching TRBD2 (6 bases). The tail of the sequence fits TRBJ2-5 better, so the J call may be wrong. The germline CDR1 and CDR2 sequences are SGHRS and YFSETQ. The CDR3 has 12 amino acids. CDR3 in DNA: TGCGCCAGCAGACCGGACTACCAGACCCAGTACTTC. Encoded protein: CASRPDYQTQYF.

The chain joins TRBV10-3 to TRBJ1-1; D might be TRBD1 (5 bases). The germline CDR1 and CDR2 sequences are ENHRY and SYGVKD. Trimming pared 9 bases from V and 0 bases from J, leaving 14 bases between. The CDR3 is 14 residues long. CDR3 region: CAMREGAMNTEAFF. CDR3 nucleotides: TGTGCCATGCGGGAAGGGGCGATGAACACTGAAGCTTTCTTT.

The chain couples TRBV20-1 to TRBJ2-3; D unclear. Trimming left V 6 bases short and J 0 bases short, with 10 bases between. CDR1 is DFQATT, CDR2 SNEGSKA, per germline (reference sequence). CDR3 size: 13 residues. CDR3 nucleotide sequence: TGCAGTGCCGCAACAAGAAGCACAGATACGCAGTATTTT. Its translation is CSAATRSTDTQYF.